Listed here are 5 T cell receptor beta chains from one sample, sequenced in a study of identical twins. TCRdb fed the 5' RACE reads into MiXCR, producing one record per CDR3 protein. Of roughly 230,000 distinct CDR3 sequences in the sample, 6.5% to 9.5% are singletons; the top ten hold approximately 3%. Separately, the same data were catalogued under a study of yellow fever vaccine responses in identical twins.

Sequencing was done on a sample of CD8+ T cells sorted from blood. Source of these receptors: a woman between 18 and 29 years old in good health.

This clonotype occurred many times. This chain links TRBV7-2 with TRBJ2-3; the D gene is possibly TRBD2 (5 bases). Trimming cost V 0 bases and J 5 bases, with 18 bases left between them. The CDR3 is 17 amino acids. Germline values: CDR1 SGHTA, CDR2 FQGNSA. This CDR3 reads CASSLARLARDGDTQYF. The CDR3 DNA is TGTGCCAGCAGCTTAGCGCGGCTAGCCCGCGATGGAGATACGCAGTATTTT.

This clonotype was seen repeatedly, ten times or more. This chain joins TRBV7-2 and TRBJ2-1; D could derive from TRBD1 or TRBD2 (6 bases each). The CDR3 covers 14 residues. Trimming left V 1 base short and J 8 bases short, with 12 bases between. CDR1 is SGHTA, CDR2 FQGNSA, per germline. The CDR3 DNA follows: TGTGCCAGCAGCTTAGGCCCGAGGGGGGATGAGCAGTTCTTC. Its translation: CASSLGPRGDEQFF. Looking up the rest from reference TRBV7-2 and TRBJ2-1 gives the full variable domain: GAGVSQSPSNKVTEKGKDVELRCDPISGHTALYWYRQSLGQGLEFLIYFQGNSAPDKSGLPSDRFSAERTGGSVSTLTIQRTQQEDSAVYLCASSLGPRGDEQFFGPGTRLTVL.

This clonotype occurred a few times. The CDR3 DNA sequence: TGTGCCAGCAGTTACTTTGCGGGAGGGCCCCATGAGCAGTTCTTC. This translates into CASSYFAGGPHEQFF. The chain joins TRBV6-2 or TRBV6-3 to TRBJ2-1; TRBD2 matches at 9 bases. The junction had 6 bases not matched to a gene; V was cut back by 1 base and J by 8 bases. The germline gives CDR1 MNHEY, CDR2 SVGEGT. CDR3 size: 15 residues.

This clonotype was counted ten times or more. V gene TRBV29-1 combines with J gene TRBJ2-7, with TRBD1 matching 8 bases. The CDR3 consists of 13 residues. Germline CDR1 reads SQVTM; CDR2 reads ANQGSEA. V was pared by 7 bases and J by 2 bases, with 7 bases of the junction left unmatched. Written as DNA, the CDR3 is TGCAGCGCCACCCCAGGGGGCGCCTACGAGCAGTACTTC. Residues: CSATPGGAYEQYF.

There are many counts of this clonotype. The CDR3: CASRDRDRDLTDTQYF. CDR3 nucleotide sequence: TGTGCCAGCAGGGACCGGGACAGGGATCTCACAGATACGCAGTATTTT. The chain recombines TRBV5-5 with TRBJ2-3; 9 bases are shared with TRBD1. V was pared by 5 bases and J by 2 bases, with 9 bases of the junction left unmatched. CDR1 SGHKS and CDR2 YYEKEE come from the germline V gene (reference sequence). CDR3 length equals 16 residues.